This TCR beta chain was recovered during a study of blood T cell repertoires in COVID-19. TCRdb's table, derived via immunoSEQ multiplex PCR, lists solely in-frame clones and lacks some. The profile shows roughly 210,000 clones, 88% of them singletons. This CDR3 contains 15 residues. V was pared by 4 bases and J by 5 bases, with 18 bases between. Germline V gene lookup returns CDR1 SGHDT and CDR2 YYEEEE. The source is a man aged 70-80 years with acute or convalescent COVID-19. The sequencing input was peripheral blood. The chain uses TRBV5-6 and TRBJ1-2, with D perhaps TRBD1 (6 bases). For the CDR3, the DNA is TGTGCCAGCAGCGACTACAGGGTTTTTCTTTATGGCTACACCTTC. It yields the protein CASSDYRVFLYGYTF. Complete variable domain (other parts from reference TRBV5-6 and TRBJ1-2): DAGVTQSPTHLIKTRGQQVTLRCSPKSGHDTVSWYQQALGQGPQFIFQYYEEEERQRGNFPDRFSGHQFPNYSSELNVNALLLGDSALYLCASSDYRVFLYGYTFGSGTRLTVV.